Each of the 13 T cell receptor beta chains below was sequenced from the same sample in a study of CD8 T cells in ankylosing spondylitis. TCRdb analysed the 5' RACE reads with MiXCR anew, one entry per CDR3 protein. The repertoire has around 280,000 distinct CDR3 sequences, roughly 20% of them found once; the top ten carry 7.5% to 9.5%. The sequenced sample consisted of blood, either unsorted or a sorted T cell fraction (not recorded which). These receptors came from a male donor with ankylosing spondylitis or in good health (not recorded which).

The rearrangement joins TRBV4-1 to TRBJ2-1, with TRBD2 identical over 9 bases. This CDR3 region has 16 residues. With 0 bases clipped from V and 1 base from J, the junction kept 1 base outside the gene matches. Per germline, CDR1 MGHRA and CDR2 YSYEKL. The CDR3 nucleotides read TGCGCCAGCAGCCAAGAGAGCGGGAGGTCCTACAATGAGCAGTTCTTC. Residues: CASSQESGRSYNEQFF.

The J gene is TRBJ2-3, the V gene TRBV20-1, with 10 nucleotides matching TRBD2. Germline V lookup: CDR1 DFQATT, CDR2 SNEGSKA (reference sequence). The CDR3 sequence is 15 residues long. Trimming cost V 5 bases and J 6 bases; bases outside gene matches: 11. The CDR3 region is CSAGPPSGSFDTQYF. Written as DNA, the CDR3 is TGCAGTGCTGGTCCCCCTAGCGGGAGTTTTGATACGCAGTATTTT.

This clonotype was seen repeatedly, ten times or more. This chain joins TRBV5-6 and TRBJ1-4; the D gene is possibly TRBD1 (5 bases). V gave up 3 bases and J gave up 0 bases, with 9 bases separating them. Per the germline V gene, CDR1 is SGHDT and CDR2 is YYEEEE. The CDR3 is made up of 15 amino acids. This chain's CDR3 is CASSSTGATNEKLFF. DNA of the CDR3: TGTGCCAGCAGCTCAACAGGTGCAACTAATGAAAAACTGTTTTTT.

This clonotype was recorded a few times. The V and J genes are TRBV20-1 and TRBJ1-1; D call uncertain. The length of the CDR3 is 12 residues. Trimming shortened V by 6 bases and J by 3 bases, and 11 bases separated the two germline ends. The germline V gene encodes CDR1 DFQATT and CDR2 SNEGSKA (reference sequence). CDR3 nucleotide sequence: TGCAGTGCCCCGACCGGGGACACTGAAGCTTTCTTT. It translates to CSAPTGDTEAFF.

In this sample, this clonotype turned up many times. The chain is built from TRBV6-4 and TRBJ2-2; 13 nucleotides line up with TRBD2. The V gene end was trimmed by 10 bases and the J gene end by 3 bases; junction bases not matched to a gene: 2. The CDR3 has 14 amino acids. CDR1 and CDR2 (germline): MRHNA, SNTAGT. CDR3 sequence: CANTSGRDTGELFF. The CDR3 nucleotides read TGTGCCAACACTAGCGGGAGGGACACCGGGGAGCTGTTTTTT.

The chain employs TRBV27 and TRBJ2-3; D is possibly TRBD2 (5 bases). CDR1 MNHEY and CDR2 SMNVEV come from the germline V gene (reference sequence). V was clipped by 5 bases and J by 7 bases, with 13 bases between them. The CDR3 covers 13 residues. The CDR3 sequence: CASSPRGRNTQYF. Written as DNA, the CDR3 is TGTGCCAGCAGTCCCCGGGGAAGAAATACGCAGTATTTT.

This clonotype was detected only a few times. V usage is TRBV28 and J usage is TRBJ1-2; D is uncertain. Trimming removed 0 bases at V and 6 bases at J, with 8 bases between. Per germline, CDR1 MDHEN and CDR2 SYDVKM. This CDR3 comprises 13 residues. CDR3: CASSLWVSHGYTF. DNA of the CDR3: TGTGCCAGCAGTTTATGGGTCTCTCATGGCTACACCTTC.

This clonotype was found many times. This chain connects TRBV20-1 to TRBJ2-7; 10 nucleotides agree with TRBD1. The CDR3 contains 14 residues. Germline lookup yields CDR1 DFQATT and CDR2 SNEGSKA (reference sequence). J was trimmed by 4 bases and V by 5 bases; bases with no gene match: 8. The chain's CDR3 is CSARGDRGMYEQYV. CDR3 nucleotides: TGCAGTGCTCGAGGGGACAGGGGAATGTACGAGCAGTACGTC.

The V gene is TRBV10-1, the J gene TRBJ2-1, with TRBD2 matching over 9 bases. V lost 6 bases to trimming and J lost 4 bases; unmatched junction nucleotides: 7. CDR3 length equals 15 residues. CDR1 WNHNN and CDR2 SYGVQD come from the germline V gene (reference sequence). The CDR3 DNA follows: TGCGCCAGCAGCGTACAGCGGGAGGTTTACAATGAGCAGTTCTTC. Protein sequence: CASSVQREVYNEQFF.

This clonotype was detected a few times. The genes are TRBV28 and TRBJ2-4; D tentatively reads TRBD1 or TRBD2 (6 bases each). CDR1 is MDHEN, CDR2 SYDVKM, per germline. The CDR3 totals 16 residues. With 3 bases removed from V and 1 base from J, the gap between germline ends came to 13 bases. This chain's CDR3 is CASSFSGAGAKNIQYF. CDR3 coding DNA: TGTGCCAGCAGTTTTTCGGGGGCTGGGGCCAAAAACATTCAGTACTTC.

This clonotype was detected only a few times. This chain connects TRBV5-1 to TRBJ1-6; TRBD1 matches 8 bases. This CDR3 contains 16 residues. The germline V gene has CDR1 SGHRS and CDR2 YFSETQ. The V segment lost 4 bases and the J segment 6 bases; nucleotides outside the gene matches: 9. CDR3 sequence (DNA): TGCGCCAGCAGCCAGGTGGTAACAGGGGGTAATTCACCCCTCCACTTT. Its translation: CASSQVVTGGNSPLHF.

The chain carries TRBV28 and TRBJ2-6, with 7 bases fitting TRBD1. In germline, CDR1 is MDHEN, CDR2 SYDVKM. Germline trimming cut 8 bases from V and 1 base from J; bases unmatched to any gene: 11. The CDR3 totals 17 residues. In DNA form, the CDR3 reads TGTGCCAGCTGCCCAGGGACAGCTGCTTCTGGGGCCAACGTCCTGACTTTC. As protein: CASCPGTAASGANVLTF. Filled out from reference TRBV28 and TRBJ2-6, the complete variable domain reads DVKVTQSSRYLVKRTGEKVFLECVQDMDHENMFWYRQDPGLGLRLIYFSYDVKMKEKGDIPEGYSVSREKKERFSLILESASTNQTSMYLCASCPGTAASGANVLTFGAGSRLTVL.

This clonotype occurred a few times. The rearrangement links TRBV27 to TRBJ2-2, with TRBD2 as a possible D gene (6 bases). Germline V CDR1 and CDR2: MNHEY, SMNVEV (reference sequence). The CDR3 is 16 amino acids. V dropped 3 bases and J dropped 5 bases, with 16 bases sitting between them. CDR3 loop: CASSLLTGVSTGELFF. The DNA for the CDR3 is TGTGCCAGCAGTTTGCTTACGGGAGTATCAACCGGGGAGCTGTTTTTT.